These 6 T cell receptor beta chains were sequenced from one sample in a study of cytomegalovirus exposure and HLA in healthy donors (TCRdb year 2017). Library preparation used the immunoSEQ multiplex PCR assay. For the multiplex PCR, a mixture combining 60 forward primers for TCR Vbeta segments and 13 reverse primers for TCR Jbeta segments was used. TCRdb took this table from immuneACCESS and kept in-frame rearrangements with V and J called. Such tables lack part of the clones; where checked against another copy, unresolved V genes explain under half of the gap, and the rest is unexplained. This sample comprises roughly 160,000 clones, approximately 83% of them detected only once. About 10% of the sample is taken by the ten largest. The specimen sequenced was PBMCs. All receptors derive from a man younger than 30 in good health and CMV-seropositive.

The chain employs TRBV7-9 and TRBJ1-3; D is ambiguous. V shed 5 bases and J shed 0 bases, with 8 bases lying between them. Germline-derived CDR1 and CDR2 are SEHNR and FQNEAQ (reference sequence). The CDR3 covers 14 residues. CDR3 in DNA: TGTGCCAGCAGCCCCAATAGCTCTGGAAACACCATATATTTT. It translates to CASSPNSSGNTIYF.

The chain links TRBV20-1 to TRBJ2-7, with D perhaps matching TRBD2 (6 bases). Trimming left V 6 bases short and J 4 bases short, with 10 bases between. Per germline, CDR1 DFQATT and CDR2 SNEGSKA (reference sequence). There are 11 residues in the CDR3. In DNA, the CDR3 is TGCAGTGCCTACCGGGGGTACGAGCAGTACTTC. Translation gives CSAYRGYEQYF.

The chain couples TRBV7-8 to TRBJ1-5; possibly TRBD1 for D (5 bases). CDR1 is SGHVS, CDR2 FQNEAQ, per germline. V was clipped by 5 bases and J by 6 bases, with 17 bases between them. The length of the CDR3 is 15 residues. The CDR3 nucleotides are TGTGCCAGCAGCCGACCCGGGGGGGAGGTTCAGCCCCAGCATTTT. This gives the protein CASSRPGGEVQPQHF.

This clone was found once. The genes are TRBV19 and TRBJ2-1, with 9 positions matching TRBD2. Germline-derived CDR1 and CDR2 are LNHDA and SQIVND (reference sequence). V was pared by 3 bases and J by 6 bases, with 6 bases of the junction left unmatched. The CDR3 spans 15 residues. CDR3 amino acids: CASSIGGGVGNEQFF. The DNA of the CDR3 is TGTGCCAGTAGTATTGGCGGGGGGGTAGGCAATGAGCAGTTCTTC.

The chain links TRBV10-3 to TRBJ1-2, with 8 bases identical to TRBD1. This CDR3 region has 12 residues. V dropped 7 bases and J dropped 8; count of bases not matched to a gene: 6. Looked up from germline, CDR1 is ENHRY and CDR2 is SYGVKD. The CDR3 region is CAIKAGQDGYTF. The CDR3 region has the DNA TGTGCCATCAAGGCGGGACAGGACGGCTACACCTTC.

This chain uses TRBV4-3 with TRBJ2-7; possible D gene TRBD2, 6 bases. Germline loops: CDR1 LGHNA, CDR2 YSLEER. This CDR3 has 14 residues. Trimming took 4 bases from V and 2 from J, leaving 12 bases between them. The CDR3 loop reads CASSPAAGTYEQYF. The CDR3 DNA reads as TGCGCCAGCAGCCCCGCGGCGGGGACCTACGAGCAGTACTTC.